This T cell receptor (beta chain) was identified during a study of human T cells and chemical hapten exposure. Study overall: Patch testing placed 0.01% DPC on the upper back, with readings at 6 days. Patients, a majority of them female, were diagnosed with alopecia areata, totalis or universalis. Regarding the study as a whole: Patch test score showed a positive correlation with PT1 expanded TCR counts.

The time point here: pre-sensitization, week 0. Treatment noted: therapeutic diphenylcyclopropenone sensitization with weekly scalp DPC. Using its own MiXCR run on the RACE reads, TCRdb lists one record per CDR3 protein. The data hold 300,000 to 400,000 distinct CDR3 sequences, with less than 6.5% observed a single time. To note about this clonotype: Its antigen remains unknown.

Per the germline V gene, CDR1 is KGHSH and CDR2 is LQKENI. Trimming removed 10 bases from V and 4 bases from J, with 18 bases in between. This CDR3 spans 14 amino acids. The chain employs TRBV18 and TRBJ2-3; D tentatively fits TRBD1 or TRBD2 (5 bases each). The material sequenced was whole blood, taken in connection with sensitization to the hapten diphenylcyclopropenone (DPC). This TCR came from a woman between 45 and 65 years old with alopecia areata. Some clones in this sample may be carry-over from other donors' samples. The CDR3 sequence is CATSRRDRSDTQYF. CDR3 bases: TGTGCCACCAGTCGCCGGGACCGCTCAGATACGCAGTATTTT.